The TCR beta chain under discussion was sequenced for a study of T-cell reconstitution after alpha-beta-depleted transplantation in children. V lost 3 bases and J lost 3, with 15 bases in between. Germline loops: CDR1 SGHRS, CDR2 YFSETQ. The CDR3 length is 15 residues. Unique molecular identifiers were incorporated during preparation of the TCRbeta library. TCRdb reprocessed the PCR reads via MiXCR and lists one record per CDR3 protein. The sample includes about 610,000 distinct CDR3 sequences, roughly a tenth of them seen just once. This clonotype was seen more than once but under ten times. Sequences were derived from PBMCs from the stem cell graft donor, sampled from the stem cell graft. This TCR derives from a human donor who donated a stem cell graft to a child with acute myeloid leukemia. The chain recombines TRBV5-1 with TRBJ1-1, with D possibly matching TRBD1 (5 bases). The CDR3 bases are TGCGCCAGCAGCTCCTCGGGGGGGGGTTACACTGAAGCTTTCTTT. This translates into CASSSSGGGYTEAFF. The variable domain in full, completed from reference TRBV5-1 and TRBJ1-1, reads KAGVTQTPRYLIKTRGQQVTLSCSPISGHRSVSWYQQTPGQGLQFLFEYFSETQRNKGNFPGRFSGRQFSNSRSEMNVSTLELGDSALYLCASSSSGGGYTEAFFGQGTRLTVV.